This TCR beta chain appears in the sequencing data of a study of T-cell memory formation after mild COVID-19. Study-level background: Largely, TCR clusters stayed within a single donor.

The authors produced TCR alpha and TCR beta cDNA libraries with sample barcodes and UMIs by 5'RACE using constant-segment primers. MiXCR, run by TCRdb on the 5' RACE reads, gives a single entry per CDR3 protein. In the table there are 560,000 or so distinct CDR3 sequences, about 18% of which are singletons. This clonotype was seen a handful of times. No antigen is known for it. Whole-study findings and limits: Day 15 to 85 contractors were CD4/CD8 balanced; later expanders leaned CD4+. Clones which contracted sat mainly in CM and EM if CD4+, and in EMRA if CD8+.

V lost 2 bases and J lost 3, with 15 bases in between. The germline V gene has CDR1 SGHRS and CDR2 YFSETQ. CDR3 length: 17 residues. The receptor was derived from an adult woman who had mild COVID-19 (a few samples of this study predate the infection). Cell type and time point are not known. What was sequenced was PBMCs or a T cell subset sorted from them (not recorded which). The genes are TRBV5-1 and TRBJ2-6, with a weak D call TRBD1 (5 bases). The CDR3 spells CASSLSGAQFGANVLTF. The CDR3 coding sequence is TGCGCCAGCAGCTTAAGTGGGGCTCAGTTTGGGGCCAACGTCCTGACTTTC.